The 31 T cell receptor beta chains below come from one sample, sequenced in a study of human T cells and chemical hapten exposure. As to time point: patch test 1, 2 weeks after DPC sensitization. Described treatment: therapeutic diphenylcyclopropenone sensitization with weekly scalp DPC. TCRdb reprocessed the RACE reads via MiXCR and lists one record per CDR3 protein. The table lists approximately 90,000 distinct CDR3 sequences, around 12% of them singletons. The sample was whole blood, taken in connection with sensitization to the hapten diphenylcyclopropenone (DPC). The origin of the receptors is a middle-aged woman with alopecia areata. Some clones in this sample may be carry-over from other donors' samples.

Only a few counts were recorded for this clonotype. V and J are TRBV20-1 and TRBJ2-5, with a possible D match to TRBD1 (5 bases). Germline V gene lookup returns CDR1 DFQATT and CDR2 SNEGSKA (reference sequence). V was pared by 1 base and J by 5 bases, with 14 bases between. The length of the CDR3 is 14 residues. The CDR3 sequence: CSARVGALMETQYF. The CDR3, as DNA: TGCAGTGCTAGAGTTGGGGCTTTGATGGAGACCCAGTACTTC.

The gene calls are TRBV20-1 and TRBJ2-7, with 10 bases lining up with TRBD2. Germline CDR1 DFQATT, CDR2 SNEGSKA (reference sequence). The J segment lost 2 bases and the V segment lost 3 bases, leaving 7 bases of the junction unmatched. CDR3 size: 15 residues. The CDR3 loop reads CSASPSGSVTYEQYF. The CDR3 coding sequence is TGCAGTGCTAGTCCTAGCGGGAGCGTTACCTACGAGCAGTACTTC.

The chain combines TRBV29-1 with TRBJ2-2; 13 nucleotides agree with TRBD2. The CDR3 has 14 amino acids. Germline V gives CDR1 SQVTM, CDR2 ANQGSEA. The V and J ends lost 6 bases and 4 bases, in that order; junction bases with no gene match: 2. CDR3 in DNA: TGCAGCGTCACTAGCGGGAGGGGCACCGGGGAGCTGTTTTTT. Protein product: CSVTSGRGTGELFF.

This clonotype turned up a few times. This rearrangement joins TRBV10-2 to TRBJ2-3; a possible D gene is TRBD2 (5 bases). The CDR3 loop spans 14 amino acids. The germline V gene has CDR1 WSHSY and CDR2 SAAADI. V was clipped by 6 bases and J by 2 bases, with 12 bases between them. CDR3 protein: CASSLGAVTDTQYF. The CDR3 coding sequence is TGCGCCAGCAGCCTCGGAGCGGTCACAGATACGCAGTATTTT.

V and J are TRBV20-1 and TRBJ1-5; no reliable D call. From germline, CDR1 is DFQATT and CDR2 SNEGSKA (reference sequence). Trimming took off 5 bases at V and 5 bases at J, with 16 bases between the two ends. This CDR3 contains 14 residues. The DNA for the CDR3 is TGCAGTGCTCCCCGAGTGACGCCAGATCAGCCCCAGCATTTT. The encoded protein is CSAPRVTPDQPQHF.

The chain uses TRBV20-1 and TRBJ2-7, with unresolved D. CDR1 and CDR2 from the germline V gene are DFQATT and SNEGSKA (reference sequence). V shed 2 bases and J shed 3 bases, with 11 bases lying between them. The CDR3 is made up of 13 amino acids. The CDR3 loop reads CSARSPGVYEQYF. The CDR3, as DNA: TGCAGTGCTAGATCCCCCGGAGTCTACGAGCAGTACTTC.

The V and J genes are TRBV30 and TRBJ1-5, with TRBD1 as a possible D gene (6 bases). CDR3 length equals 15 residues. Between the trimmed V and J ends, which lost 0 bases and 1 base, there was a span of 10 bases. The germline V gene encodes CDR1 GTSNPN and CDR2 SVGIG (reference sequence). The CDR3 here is CAWSVGGPSNQPQHF. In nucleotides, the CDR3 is TGTGCCTGGAGTGTGGGGGGGCCGAGCAATCAGCCCCAGCATTTT.

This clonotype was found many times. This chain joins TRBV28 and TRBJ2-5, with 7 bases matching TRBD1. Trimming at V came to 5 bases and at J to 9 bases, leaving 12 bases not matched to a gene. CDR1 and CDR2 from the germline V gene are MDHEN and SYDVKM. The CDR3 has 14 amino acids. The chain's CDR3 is CASSPADRVGAQYF. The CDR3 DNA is TGTGCCAGCAGTCCAGCCGACAGGGTTGGGGCCCAGTACTTC. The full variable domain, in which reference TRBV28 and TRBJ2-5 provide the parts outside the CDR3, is DVKVTQSSRYLVKRTGEKVFLECVQDMDHENMFWYRQDPGLGLRLIYFSYDVKMKEKGDIPEGYSVSREKKERFSLILESASTNQTSMYLCASSPADRVGAQYFGPGTRLLVL.

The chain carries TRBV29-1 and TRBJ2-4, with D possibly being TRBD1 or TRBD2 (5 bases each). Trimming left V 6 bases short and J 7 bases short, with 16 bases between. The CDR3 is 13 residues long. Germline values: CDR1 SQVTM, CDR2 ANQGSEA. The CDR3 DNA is TGCAGCGTACTGATTCAGGGACGGAACATTCAGTACTTC. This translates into CSVLIQGRNIQYF.

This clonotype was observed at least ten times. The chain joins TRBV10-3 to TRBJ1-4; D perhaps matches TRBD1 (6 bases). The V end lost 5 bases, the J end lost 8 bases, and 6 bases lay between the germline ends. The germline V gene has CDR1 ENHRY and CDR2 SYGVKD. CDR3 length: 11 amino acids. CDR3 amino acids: CAISQGEKLFF. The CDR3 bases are TGTGCCATCAGTCAGGGGGAAAAACTGTTTTTT.

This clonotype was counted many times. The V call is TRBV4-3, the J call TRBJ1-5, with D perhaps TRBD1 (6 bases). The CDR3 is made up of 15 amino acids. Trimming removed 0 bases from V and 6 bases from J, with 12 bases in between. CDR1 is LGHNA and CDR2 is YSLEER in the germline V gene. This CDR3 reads CASSQDFGGGQPQHF. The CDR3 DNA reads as TGCGCCAGCAGCCAAGATTTCGGGGGCGGTCAGCCCCAGCATTTT.

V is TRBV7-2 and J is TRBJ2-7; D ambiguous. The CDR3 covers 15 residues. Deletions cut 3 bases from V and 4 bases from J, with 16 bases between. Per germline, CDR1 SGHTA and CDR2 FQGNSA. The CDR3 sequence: CASSFISQERYEQYF. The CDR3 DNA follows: TGTGCCAGCAGCTTTATCAGCCAGGAACGATACGAGCAGTACTTC. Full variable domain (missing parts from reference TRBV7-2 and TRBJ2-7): GAGVSQSPSNKVTEKGKDVELRCDPISGHTALYWYRQSLGQGLEFLIYFQGNSAPDKSGLPSDRFSAERTGGSVSTLTIQRTQQEDSAVYLCASSFISQERYEQYFGPGTRLTVT.

CDR3 region: CASSQDRLAVNEQFF. CDR3 coding DNA: TGTGCCAGCAGCCAAGATCGACTAGCTGTCAATGAGCAGTTCTTC. The chain has TRBV4-2 and TRBJ2-1; 7 bases agree with TRBD2. The CDR3 has 15 amino acids. Unmatched junction bases numbered 5, after V lost 0 bases and J lost 6 bases. Germline V lookup: CDR1 LGHNA, CDR2 YNFKEQ.

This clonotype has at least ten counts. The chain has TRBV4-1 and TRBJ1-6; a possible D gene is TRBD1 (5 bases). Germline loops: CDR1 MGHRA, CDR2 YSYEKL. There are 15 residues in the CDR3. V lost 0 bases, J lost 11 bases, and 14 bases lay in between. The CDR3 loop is CASSQEEAGRAPLHF. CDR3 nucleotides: TGCGCCAGCAGCCAAGAAGAGGCAGGGAGGGCACCCCTCCACTTT.

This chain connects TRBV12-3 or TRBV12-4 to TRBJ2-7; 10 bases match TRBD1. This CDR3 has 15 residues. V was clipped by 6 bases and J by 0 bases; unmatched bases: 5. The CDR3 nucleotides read TGTGCCAGCAGCCACCGGGACAGGGGCTCCTACGAGCAGTACTTC. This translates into CASSHRDRGSYEQYF.

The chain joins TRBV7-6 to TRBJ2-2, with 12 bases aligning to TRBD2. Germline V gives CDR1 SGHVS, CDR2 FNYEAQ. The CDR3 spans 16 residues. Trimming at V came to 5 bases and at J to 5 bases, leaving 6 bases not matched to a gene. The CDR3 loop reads CASSPGLAGRTGELFF. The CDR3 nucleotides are TGTGCCAGCAGCCCAGGACTAGCGGGACGGACCGGGGAGCTGTTTTTT. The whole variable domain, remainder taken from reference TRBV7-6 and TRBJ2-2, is GAGVSQSPRYKVTKRGQDVALRCDPISGHVSLYWYRQALGQGPEFLTYFNYEAQQDKSGLPNDRFSAERPEGSISTLTIQRTEQRDSAMYRCASSPGLAGRTGELFFGEGSRLTVL.

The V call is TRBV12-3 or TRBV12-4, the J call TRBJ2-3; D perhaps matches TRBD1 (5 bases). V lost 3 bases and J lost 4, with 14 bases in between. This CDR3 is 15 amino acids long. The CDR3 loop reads CASSLELQGPDTQYF. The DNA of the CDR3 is TGTGCCAGCAGTTTGGAGCTCCAGGGCCCAGATACGCAGTATTTT.

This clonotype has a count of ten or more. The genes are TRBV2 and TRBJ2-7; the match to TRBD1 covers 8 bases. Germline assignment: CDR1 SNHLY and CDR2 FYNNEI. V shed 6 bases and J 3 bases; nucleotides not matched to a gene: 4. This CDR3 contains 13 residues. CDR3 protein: CASRRQGNYEQYF. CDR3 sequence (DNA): TGTGCCAGCAGAAGACAGGGGAACTACGAGCAGTACTTC.

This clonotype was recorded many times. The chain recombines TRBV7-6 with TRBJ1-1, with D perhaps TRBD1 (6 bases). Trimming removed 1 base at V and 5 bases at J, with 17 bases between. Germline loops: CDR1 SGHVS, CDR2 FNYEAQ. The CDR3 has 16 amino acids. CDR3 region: CASSLGTGRVGTEAFF. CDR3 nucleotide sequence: TGTGCCAGCAGCTTAGGAACAGGGAGGGTTGGAACTGAAGCTTTCTTT.

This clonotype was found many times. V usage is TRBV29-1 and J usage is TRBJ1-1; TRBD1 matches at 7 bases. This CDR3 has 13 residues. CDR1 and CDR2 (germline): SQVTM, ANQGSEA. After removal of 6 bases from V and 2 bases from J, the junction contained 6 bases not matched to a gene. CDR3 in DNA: TGCAGCGTGCCCGGGACAGTAAACACTGAAGCTTTCTTT. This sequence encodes CSVPGTVNTEAFF.

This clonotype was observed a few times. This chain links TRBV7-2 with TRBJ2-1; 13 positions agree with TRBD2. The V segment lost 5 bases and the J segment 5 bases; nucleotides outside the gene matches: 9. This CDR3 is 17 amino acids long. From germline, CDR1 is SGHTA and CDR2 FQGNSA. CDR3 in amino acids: CASSPRPGTSGNNEQFF. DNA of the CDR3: TGTGCCAGCAGCCCCCGGCCCGGGACTAGCGGGAACAATGAGCAGTTCTTC.

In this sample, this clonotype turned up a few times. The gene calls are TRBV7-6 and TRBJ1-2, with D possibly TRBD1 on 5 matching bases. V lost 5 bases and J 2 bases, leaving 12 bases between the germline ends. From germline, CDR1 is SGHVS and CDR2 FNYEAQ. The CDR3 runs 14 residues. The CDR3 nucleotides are TGTGCCAGCAGCAACCCTCCAGGGAACTATGGCTACACCTTC. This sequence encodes CASSNPPGNYGYTF.

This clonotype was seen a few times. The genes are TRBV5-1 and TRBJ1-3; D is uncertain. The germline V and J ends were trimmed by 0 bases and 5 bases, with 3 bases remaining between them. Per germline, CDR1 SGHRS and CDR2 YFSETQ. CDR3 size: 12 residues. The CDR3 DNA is TGCGCCAGCAGCTTGGATCGAAACACCATATATTTT. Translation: CASSLDRNTIYF.

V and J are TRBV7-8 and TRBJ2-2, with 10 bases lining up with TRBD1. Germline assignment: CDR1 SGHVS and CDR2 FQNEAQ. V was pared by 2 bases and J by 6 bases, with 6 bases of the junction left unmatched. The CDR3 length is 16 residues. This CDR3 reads CASSLRDRGNPGELFF. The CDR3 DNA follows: TGTGCCAGCAGCTTACGGGACAGGGGCAACCCCGGGGAGCTGTTTTTT.

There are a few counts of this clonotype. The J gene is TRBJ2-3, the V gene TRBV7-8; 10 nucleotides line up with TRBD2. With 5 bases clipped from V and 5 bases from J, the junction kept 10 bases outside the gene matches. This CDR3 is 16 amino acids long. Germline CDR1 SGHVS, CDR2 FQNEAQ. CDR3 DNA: TGTGCCAGCAGCCCGTTAGCGGGAGGATCGGAAGATACGCAGTATTTT. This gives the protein CASSPLAGGSEDTQYF.

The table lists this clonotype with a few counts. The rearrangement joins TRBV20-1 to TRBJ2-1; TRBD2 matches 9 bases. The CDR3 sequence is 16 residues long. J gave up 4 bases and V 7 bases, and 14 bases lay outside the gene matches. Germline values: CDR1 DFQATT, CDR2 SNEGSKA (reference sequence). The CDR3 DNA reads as TGCAGTGTGCGATTGGTTAGCGGGAGTAGGTACAATGAGCAGTTCTTC. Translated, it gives CSVRLVSGSRYNEQFF.

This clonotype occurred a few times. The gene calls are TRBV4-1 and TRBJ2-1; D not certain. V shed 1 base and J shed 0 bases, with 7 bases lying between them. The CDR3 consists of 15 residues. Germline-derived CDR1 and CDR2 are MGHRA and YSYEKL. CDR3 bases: TGCGCCAGCAGCCAAGGCTGGAGCTCCTACAATGAGCAGTTCTTC. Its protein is CASSQGWSSYNEQFF.

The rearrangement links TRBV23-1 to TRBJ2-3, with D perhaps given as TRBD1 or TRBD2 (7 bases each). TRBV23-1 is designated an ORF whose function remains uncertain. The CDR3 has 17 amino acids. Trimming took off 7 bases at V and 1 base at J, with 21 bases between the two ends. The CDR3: CASIPSDREGCTDTQYF. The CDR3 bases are TGCGCCAGCATCCCCTCCGACAGGGAGGGGTGCACAGATACGCAGTATTTT.

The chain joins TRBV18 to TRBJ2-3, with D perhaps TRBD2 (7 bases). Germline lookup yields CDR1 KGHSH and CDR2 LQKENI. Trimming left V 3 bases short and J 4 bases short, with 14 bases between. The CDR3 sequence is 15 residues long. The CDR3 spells CASSPLGGRPDTQYF. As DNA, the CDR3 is TGTGCCAGCTCACCCCTGGGGGGGCGCCCAGATACGCAGTATTTT.

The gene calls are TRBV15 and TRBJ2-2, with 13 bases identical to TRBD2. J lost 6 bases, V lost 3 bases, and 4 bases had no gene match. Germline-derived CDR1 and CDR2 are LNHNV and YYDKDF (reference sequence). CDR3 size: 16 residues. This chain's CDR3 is CATSRRTSGSPGELFF. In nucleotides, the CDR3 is TGTGCCACCAGCAGGCGGACTAGCGGGAGCCCCGGGGAGCTGTTTTTT.

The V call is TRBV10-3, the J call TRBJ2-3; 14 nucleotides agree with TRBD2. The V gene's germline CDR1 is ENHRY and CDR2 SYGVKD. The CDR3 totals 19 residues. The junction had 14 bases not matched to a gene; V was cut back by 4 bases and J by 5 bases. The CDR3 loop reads CAISGTGTSGRRSRDTQYF. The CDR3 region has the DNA TGTGCCATCAGTGGGACCGGGACTAGCGGGAGACGGAGTCGAGATACGCAGTATTTT.